This T cell receptor (beta chain) was found in a study of T-cell reconstitution after alpha-beta-depleted transplantation in children (dated by TCRdb to 2016 to 2017). Regarding the research as a whole: T-cell immune reconstitution after TCRalphabeta/CD19-depleted allogeneic hematopoietic cell transplantation in children was quantitatively tracked in the study by means of TCR repertoire profiling.

Libraries were built with PCR. Sequencing was carried out with an Illumina HiSeq 2500. TCR libraries were prepared with molecular barcoding, using unique molecular identifiers to normalize TCRbeta repertoire quantification. The public reads were reanalyzed by TCRdb: fastp trimming at Q25, MiXCR alignment, in-frame beta chains only. Records with the same CDR3 protein are collapsed into one entry carrying the most frequent genes and DNA. The sample data list some 340,000 distinct CDR3 sequences, and 10% to 13% of these were observed just once. Under 3% of the sample rests with the top ten. This clonotype came up a few times. The clone's antigen remains unknown. Per-base qualities were not stored, and no clone one base away is much larger. The CDR3 measures 14 amino acids from cysteine to phenylalanine. Only the CDR3 portion is preserved as DNA: 42 bases, with reading frame beginning at the first base. Trimming removed 5 bases from V and 4 bases from J, leaving 17 bases between the germline ends. The germline V gene (reference sequence) sets CDR1 to DFQATT and CDR2 to SNEGSKA.

The sequence is built from TRBV20-1 and TRBJ1-2; no D gene call is confident. This TCR derives from a human donor who donated a stem cell graft to a child with acute lymphoblastic leukemia. The material sequenced was PBMCs from the stem cell graft donor, taken from the stem cell graft. The CDR3 reads CSAVERNWPYGYTF. The sequence in DNA is TGCAGTGCTGTAGAAAGGAACTGGCCCTATGGCTACACCTTC.